These T cell receptor beta chains were read from a single sample in a study of shared clonotypes between healthy human individuals. Clones were sequenced by immunoSEQ multiplex PCR, and TCRdb holds only the in-frame ones, with some missing. The sample carries 650,000 to 700,000 clones, about 92% recorded once. The sample taken for sequencing was memory CD8+ T cells from PBMCs. The receptors come from a young man in good health. Some clones in this sample may be carry-over from other donors' samples. Both conserved end residues are part of each CDR3. D genes are given only for firm matches. Expanded clones get a size class; other rows say once, few or many, or leave the size out.

clone size: -; V gene: TRBV29-1; J gene: TRBJ2-2; D gene: -; CDR3 DNA: TGCAGCGTTTTACTAGGCACCGGGGAGCTGTTTTTT; CDR3 protein: CSVLLGTGELFF
clone size: -; V gene: TRBV2; J gene: TRBJ2-2; D gene: TRBD2; CDR3 DNA: TGTGCCATACCACGACTAGCGGGGTATCCCGGGGAGCTGTTTTTT; CDR3 protein: CAIPRLAGYPGELFF
clone size: -; V gene: TRBV5-1; J gene: TRBJ1-5; D gene: TRBD1; CDR3 DNA: TGCGCCAGCAGCTTAGGTGGGTACAGGGGGTTATCACGGGATTTAAAGCCCCAGCATTTT; CDR3 protein: CASSLGGYRGLSRDLKPQHF
clone size: -; V gene: TRBV19; J gene: TRBJ2-7; D gene: TRBD1; CDR3 DNA: TGTGCCAGTAGTATTCGGCCCATTGGGACAGGGGGCTTCTACGAGCAGTACTTC; CDR3 protein: CASSIRPIGTGGFYEQYF
clone size: -; V gene: TRBV6-5; J gene: TRBJ2-7; D gene: -; CDR3 DNA: TGTGCCAGCAGTTACTCGAAAGGGGAATTCCCCTACGAGCAGTACTTC; CDR3 protein: CASSYSKGEFPYEQYF
clone size: -; V gene: TRBV5-4; J gene: TRBJ2-1; D gene: TRBD1; CDR3 DNA: TGTGCCAGCAGCCTAAGAGGGGGCGATCACAATGAGCAGTTCTTC; CDR3 protein: CASSLRGGDHNEQFF
clone size: few; V gene: TRBV5-8; J gene: TRBJ1-5; D gene: TRBD1; CDR3 DNA: TGTGCCAGCAGCTTTGGGACAGCCAGGAGCAATCAGCCCCAGCATTTT; CDR3 protein: CASSFGTARSNQPQHF
clone size: -; V gene: TRBV27; J gene: TRBJ2-3; D gene: -; CDR3 DNA: TGTGCCAGCAGTCCCCACCTTGTTAATACGCAGTATTTT; CDR3 protein: CASSPHLVNTQYF
clone size: -; V gene: TRBV28; J gene: TRBJ2-3; D gene: -; CDR3 DNA: TGTGCCAGCAGCTTAGGTTTTAGCACAGATACGCAGTATTTT; CDR3 protein: CASSLGFSTDTQYF
clone size: -; V gene: TRBV6-5; J gene: TRBJ2-2; D gene: -; CDR3 DNA: TGTGCCAGCAGTTACTCAGACAGTAGTACCGGGGAGCTGTTTTTT; CDR3 protein: CASSYSDSSTGELFF
clone size: -; V gene: TRBV27; J gene: TRBJ2-7; D gene: TRBD1; CDR3 DNA: TGTGCCAGCGTGCTTGTGGACAGGACCTCCTACGAGCAGTACTTC; CDR3 protein: CASVLVDRTSYEQYF
clone size: -; V gene: TRBV7-9; J gene: TRBJ2-7; D gene: -; CDR3 DNA: TGTGCCAGCAGCTTAGGACCGGGGGCCTACGAGCAGTACTTC; CDR3 protein: CASSLGPGAYEQYF
clone size: -; V gene: TRBV5-1; J gene: TRBJ1-1; D gene: -; CDR3 DNA: TGCGCCAGCAGAGGCGGTACCACTGAAGCTTTCTTT; CDR3 protein: CASRGGTTEAFF
clone size: -; V gene: TRBV6-1; J gene: TRBJ2-7; D gene: TRBD1; CDR3 DNA: TGTGCCAGCAGTCCGGACAGGGGGGCTCCCTACGAGCAGTACTTC; CDR3 protein: CASSPDRGAPYEQYF
clone size: -; V gene: TRBV6-5; J gene: TRBJ2-1; D gene: TRBD2; CDR3 DNA: TGTGCCAGCAGTCCACTAGCGATGCTTGGCAATCAGCAGTTCTTC; CDR3 protein: CASSPLAMLGNQQFF
clone size: -; V gene: TRBV5-1; J gene: TRBJ1-2; D gene: -; CDR3 DNA: TGCGCCAGCCAGATCTCCTGGGGGATCTATGGCTACACCTTC; CDR3 protein: CASQISWGIYGYTF
clone size: -; V gene: TRBV7-9; J gene: TRBJ1-2; D gene: TRBD1; CDR3 DNA: TGTGCCAGCAGCCCGGTGGGACAGGGGGGGAATGGCTACACCTTC; CDR3 protein: CASSPVGQGGNGYTF
clone size: -; V gene: TRBV4-1; J gene: TRBJ2-3; D gene: TRBD1; CDR3 DNA: TGCGCCAGCAGCTGGGACAGGGCTAGCACAGATACGCAGTATTTT; CDR3 protein: CASSWDRASTDTQYF
clone size: -; V gene: TRBV2; J gene: TRBJ2-1; D gene: -; CDR3 DNA: TGTGCCAGGGGGGGGCGTGAGCAGTTCTTC; CDR3 protein: CARGGREQFF
clone size: -; V gene: TRBV5-1; J gene: TRBJ2-3; D gene: TRBD2; CDR3 DNA: TGCGCCAGCAGCGTATCAGAAGAAGGACTAGCGGGACGAACAGATACGCAGTATTTT; CDR3 protein: CASSVSEEGLAGRTDTQYF
clone size: -; V gene: TRBV30; J gene: TRBJ1-5; D gene: -; CDR3 DNA: TGTGCCTGGAGTGATCAGGATCTCCCCAATCAGCCCCAGCATTTT; CDR3 protein: CAWSDQDLPNQPQHF
clone size: -; V gene: TRBV5-4; J gene: TRBJ1-3; D gene: -; CDR3 DNA: TGTGCCAGCAGCCACCCCGAATCTGGAAACACCATATATTTT; CDR3 protein: CASSHPESGNTIYF
clone size: -; V gene: TRBV11-2; J gene: TRBJ1-2; D gene: TRBD1; CDR3 DNA: TGTGCCAGCAGCTTACGGCCGGGACAGTCCTATGGCTACACCTTC; CDR3 protein: CASSLRPGQSYGYTF